This T cell receptor beta chain was identified during a study of vaccination and CD4 T cells after COVID-19. A remark on this clonotype: Its antigen remains unknown.

Sequenced with the Oncomine TCR Beta short-read assay was DNA taken from cultured CD4+ T cells. TCRdb itself ran the PCR reads through MiXCR, one entry per CDR3 protein. The sample gives about 14,000 distinct CDR3 sequences, 35% to 45% of which show up once; roughly 9.2% is in the top ten. Sample treatment: roughly nine-day PBMC culture with coronavirus spike peptide pools or control peptides (ViraFEST assay). Germline CDR1 SGHDT, CDR2 YYEEEE. This CDR3 region has 12 residues. Deletions cut 2 bases from V and 6 bases from J, with 8 bases between. Sequencing used CD4+ T cells from blood, cultured in vitro, obtained after SARS-CoV-2 vaccination. The receptor's source is a human donor who had recovered from COVID-19. The V call is TRBV5-6, the J call TRBJ1-2; D uncertain. The CDR3 protein is CASSFLQDGYTF. The CDR3 region has the DNA TGTGCCAGCAGCTTTTTGCAGGATGGCTACACCTTC.